A single T cell receptor (beta chain) is shown here with its context. Its antigen is unknown. This sample stems from a study of T-cell memory formation after mild COVID-19. Study-level results: Several responding clones turned up in pre-infection memory, indicating that cross-reactive memory may have taken part. CD4/CD8 balance characterized clones contracting day 15 to 85, and CD4+ skew characterized later expanders.

TCRdb recomputed calls from the 5' RACE reads with MiXCR, one row per CDR3 protein. Of approximately 260,000 distinct CDR3 sequences detected, about a sixth appear once; the ten largest clones hold 20% to 25%. Germline V gives CDR1 SGHNT, CDR2 YYREEE (reference sequence). Losses at the gene ends were 2 bases for V and 5 bases for J; bases not matched to a gene: 6. The CDR3 contains 14 residues. Material for sequencing was PBMCs or a T cell subset sorted from them (not recorded which). This TCR came from a man aged 18 to 29 who had mild COVID-19 (a few samples of this study predate the infection). Cell type and time point are not known. This rearrangement joins TRBV5-4 to TRBJ2-7, with TRBD2 matching over 8 bases. CDR3 sequence (DNA): TGTGCCAGCAGCTTCGGGGGGGCCGGTAACGAGCAGTACTTC. It yields the protein CASSFGGAGNEQYF.